The 7 T cell receptor beta chains below were found in one sample sequenced in a study of siplizumab effects on memory and regulatory T cells. The repertoire was sequenced with immunoSEQ multiplex PCR; TCRdb's copy has only in-frame clones and lacks some. The table lists approximately 84,000 clones, roughly 94% of them singletons. Sequences were obtained from CD8+ T cells sorted from blood. These receptors were obtained from a human donor in good health.

The chain has TRBV19 and TRBJ1-1; D is possibly TRBD1 (5 bases). V was pared by 3 bases and J by 1 base, with 9 bases between. The CDR3 is made up of 14 amino acids. Per germline, CDR1 LNHDA and CDR2 SQIVND (reference sequence). The CDR3 DNA reads as TGTGCCAGTAGTATGGGGGTCCGGAACACTGAAGCTTTCTTT. This gives the protein CASSMGVRNTEAFF.

The rearrangement uses TRBV7-9 and TRBJ2-7; 7 bases are shared with TRBD1. Germline-derived CDR1 and CDR2 are SEHNR and FQNEAQ (reference sequence). The CDR3 covers 15 residues. With V trimmed by 5 bases and J by 2 bases, 9 bases remained unmatched. This chain's CDR3 is CASSPRTGATYEQYF. The CDR3 DNA sequence: TGTGCCAGCAGCCCCCGGACAGGCGCCACCTACGAGCAGTACTTC. Full variable domain (rest looked up from reference TRBV7-9 and TRBJ2-7): DTGVSQNPRHKITKRGQNVTFRCDPISEHNRLYWYRQTLGQGPEFLTYFQNEAQLEKSRLLSDRFSAERPKGSFSTLEIQRTEQGDSAMYLCASSPRTGATYEQYFGPGTRLTVT.

This chain connects TRBV5-6 to TRBJ1-5; D perhaps matches TRBD1 (6 bases). Germline CDR1 and CDR2: SGHDT and YYEEEE. Trimming cost V 2 bases and J 0 bases, with 12 bases left between them. The CDR3 is made up of 16 amino acids. DNA of the CDR3: TGTGCCAGCAGCTTTAGTGGGGGGCCTAGCAATCAGCCCCAGCATTTT. Its translation is CASSFSGGPSNQPQHF. The variable domain in full, completed from reference TRBV5-6 and TRBJ1-5, reads DAGVTQSPTHLIKTRGQQVTLRCSPKSGHDTVSWYQQALGQGPQFIFQYYEEEERQRGNFPDRFSGHQFPNYSSELNVNALLLGDSALYLCASSFSGGPSNQPQHFGDGTRLSIL.

The chain combines TRBV7-6 with TRBJ2-1; TRBD2 matches 10 bases. Germline CDR1 reads SGHVS; CDR2 reads FNYEAQ. The CDR3 covers 16 residues. Trimming took 4 bases from V and 3 from J; bases not matched to a gene: 6. CDR3: CASSSLAGVLYNEQFF. DNA for the CDR3: TGTGCCAGCAGCTCGCTAGCGGGAGTTCTCTACAATGAGCAGTTCTTC.

This clone turned up a few times. The chain uses TRBV9 and TRBJ1-1; a possible D gene is TRBD1 (5 bases). Germline V gives CDR1 SGDLS, CDR2 YYNGEE. The CDR3 consists of 13 residues. V lost 4 bases and J 7 bases, leaving 14 bases between the germline ends. The DNA for the CDR3 is TGTGCCAGCAGCCCCCGGCTGGGGGATGAAGCTTTCTTT. Translated, it gives CASSPRLGDEAFF.

This chain joins TRBV6-1 and TRBJ1-4; D is possibly TRBD1 (6 bases). Germline loops: CDR1 MNHNS, CDR2 SASEGT. The CDR3 spans 15 residues. The germline V and J ends were trimmed by 7 bases and 0 bases, with 12 bases remaining between them. The CDR3 region is CASITGMSTNEKLFF. The CDR3 coding sequence is TGTGCCAGCATAACAGGGATGTCAACTAATGAAAAACTGTTTTTT.

The CDR3 coding sequence is TGTGCCAGCAGCTCCCCTTTGGTGGCAGATCTAGCCAAAAACATTCAGTACTTC. Protein: CASSSPLVADLAKNIQYF. This chain connects TRBV7-9 to TRBJ2-4; D is uncertain. Deletions cut 4 bases from V and 0 bases from J, with 19 bases between. This CDR3 region has 18 residues. Germline-derived CDR1 and CDR2 are SEHNR and FQNEAQ (reference sequence).